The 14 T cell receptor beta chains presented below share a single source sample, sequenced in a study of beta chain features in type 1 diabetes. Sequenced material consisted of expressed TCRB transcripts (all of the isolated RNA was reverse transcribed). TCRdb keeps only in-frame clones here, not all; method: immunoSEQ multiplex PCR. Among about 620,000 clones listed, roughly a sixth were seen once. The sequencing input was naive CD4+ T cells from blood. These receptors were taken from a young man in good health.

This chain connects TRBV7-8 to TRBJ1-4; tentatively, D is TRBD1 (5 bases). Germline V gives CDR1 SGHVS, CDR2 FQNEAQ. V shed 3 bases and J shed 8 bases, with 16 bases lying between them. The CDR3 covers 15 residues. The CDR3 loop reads CASSFGWGSREKLFF. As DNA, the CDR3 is TGTGCCAGCAGCTTCGGTTGGGGGAGCAGGGAAAAACTGTTTTTT.

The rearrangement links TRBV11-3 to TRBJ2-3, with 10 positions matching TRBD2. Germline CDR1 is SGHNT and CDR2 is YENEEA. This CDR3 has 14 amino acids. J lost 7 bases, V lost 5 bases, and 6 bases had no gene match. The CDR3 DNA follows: TGTGCCAGCAGCCCTAGCGGGGGTCTGAATACGCAGTATTTT. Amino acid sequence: CASSPSGGLNTQYF.

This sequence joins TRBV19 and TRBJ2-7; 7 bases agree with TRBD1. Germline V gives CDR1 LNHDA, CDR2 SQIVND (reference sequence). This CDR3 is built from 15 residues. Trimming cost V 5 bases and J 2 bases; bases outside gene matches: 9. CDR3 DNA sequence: TGTGCCAGTAGTCCGGGCAGGGGGAACACCTACGAGCAGTACTTC. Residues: CASSPGRGNTYEQYF. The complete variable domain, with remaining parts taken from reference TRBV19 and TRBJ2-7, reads DGGITQSPKYLFRKEGQNVTLSCEQNLNHDAMYWYRQDPGQGLRLIYYSQIVNDFQKGDIAEGYSVSREKKESFPLTVTSAQKNPTAFYLCASSPGRGNTYEQYFGPGTRLTVT.

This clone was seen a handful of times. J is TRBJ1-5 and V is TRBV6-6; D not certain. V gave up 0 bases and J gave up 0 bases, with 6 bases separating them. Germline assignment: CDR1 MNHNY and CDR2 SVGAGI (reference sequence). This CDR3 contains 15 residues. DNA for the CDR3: TGTGCCAGCAGTTACTCCAGGAATAGCAATCAGCCCCAGCATTTT. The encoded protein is CASSYSRNSNQPQHF.

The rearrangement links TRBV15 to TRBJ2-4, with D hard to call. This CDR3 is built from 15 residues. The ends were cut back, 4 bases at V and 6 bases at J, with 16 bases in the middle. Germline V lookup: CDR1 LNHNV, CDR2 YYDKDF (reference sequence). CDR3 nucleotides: TGTGCCACCAGCAAAGAGTACATTCTTGCAAACATTCAGTACTTC. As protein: CATSKEYILANIQYF.

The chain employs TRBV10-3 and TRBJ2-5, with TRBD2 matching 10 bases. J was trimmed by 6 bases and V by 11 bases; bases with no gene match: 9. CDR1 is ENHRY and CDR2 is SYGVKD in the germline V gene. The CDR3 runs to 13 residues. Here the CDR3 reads CAVTSGAGKTQYF. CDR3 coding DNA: TGTGCCGTTACTAGCGGGGCAGGGAAGACCCAGTACTTC.

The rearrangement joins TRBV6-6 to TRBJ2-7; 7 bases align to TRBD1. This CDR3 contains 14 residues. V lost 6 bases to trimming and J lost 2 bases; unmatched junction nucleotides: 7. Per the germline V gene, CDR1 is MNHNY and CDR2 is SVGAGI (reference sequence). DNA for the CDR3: TGTGCCAGCAGCCACCGGGACAGAACCTACGAGCAGTACTTC. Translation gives CASSHRDRTYEQYF.

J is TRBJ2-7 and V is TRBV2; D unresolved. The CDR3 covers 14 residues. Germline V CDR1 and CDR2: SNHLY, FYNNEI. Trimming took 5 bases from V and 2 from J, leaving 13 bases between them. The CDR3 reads CASSSPIHTYEQYF. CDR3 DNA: TGTGCCAGCAGTAGCCCGATACACACCTACGAGCAGTACTTC.

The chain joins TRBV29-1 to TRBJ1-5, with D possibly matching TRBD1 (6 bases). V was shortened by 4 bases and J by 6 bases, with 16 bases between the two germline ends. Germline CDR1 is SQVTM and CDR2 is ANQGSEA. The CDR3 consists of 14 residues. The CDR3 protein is CSVVGGEEGQPQHF. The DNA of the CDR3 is TGCAGCGTTGTGGGGGGCGAGGAAGGTCAGCCCCAGCATTTT.

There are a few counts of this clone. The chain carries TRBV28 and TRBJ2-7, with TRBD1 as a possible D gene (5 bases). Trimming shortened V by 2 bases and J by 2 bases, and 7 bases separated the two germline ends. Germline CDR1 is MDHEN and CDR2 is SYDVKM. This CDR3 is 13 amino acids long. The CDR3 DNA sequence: TGTGCCAGCAGTTTAGGCAGGGCCTACGAGCAGTACTTC. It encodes CASSLGRAYEQYF.

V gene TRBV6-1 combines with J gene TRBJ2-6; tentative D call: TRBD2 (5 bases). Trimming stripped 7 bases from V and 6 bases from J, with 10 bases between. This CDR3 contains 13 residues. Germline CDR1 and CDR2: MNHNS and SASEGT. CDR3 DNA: TGTGCCAGCACGACCGGGATGGCCAACGTCCTGACTTTC. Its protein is CASTTGMANVLTF.

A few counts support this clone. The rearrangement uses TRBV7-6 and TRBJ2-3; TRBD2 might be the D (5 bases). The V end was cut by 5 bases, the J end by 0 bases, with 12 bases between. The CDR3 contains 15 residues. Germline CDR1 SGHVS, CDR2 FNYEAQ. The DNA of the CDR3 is TGTGCCAGCAGCAAGTCAGCGGTTAGCACAGATACGCAGTATTTT. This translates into CASSKSAVSTDTQYF.

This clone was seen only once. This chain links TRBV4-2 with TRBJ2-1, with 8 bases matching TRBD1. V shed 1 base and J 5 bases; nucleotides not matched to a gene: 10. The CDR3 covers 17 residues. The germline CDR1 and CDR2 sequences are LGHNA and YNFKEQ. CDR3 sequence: CASSQVRTGGKNNEQFF. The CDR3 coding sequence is TGTGCCAGCAGCCAAGTACGAACAGGGGGTAAAAACAATGAGCAGTTCTTC.

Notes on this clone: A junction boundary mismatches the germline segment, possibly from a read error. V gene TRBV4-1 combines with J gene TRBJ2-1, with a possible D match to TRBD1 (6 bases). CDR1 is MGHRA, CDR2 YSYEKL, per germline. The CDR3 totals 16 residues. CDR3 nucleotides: TGTGCCAGCAGCCAACCTCAGGGGCCCCCAGCCAATGAGCAGTTCTTC. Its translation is CASSQPQGPPANEQFF.